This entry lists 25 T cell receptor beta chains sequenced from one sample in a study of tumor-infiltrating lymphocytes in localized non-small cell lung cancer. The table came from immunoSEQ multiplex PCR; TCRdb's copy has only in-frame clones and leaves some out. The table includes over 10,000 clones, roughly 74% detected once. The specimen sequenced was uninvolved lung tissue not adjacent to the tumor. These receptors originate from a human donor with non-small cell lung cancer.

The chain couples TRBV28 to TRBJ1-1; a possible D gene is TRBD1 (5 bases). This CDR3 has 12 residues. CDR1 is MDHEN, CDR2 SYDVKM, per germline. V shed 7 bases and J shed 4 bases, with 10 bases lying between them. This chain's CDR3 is CASKVGLTEAFF. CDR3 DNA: TGTGCCAGCAAGGTGGGGCTCACTGAAGCTTTCTTT.

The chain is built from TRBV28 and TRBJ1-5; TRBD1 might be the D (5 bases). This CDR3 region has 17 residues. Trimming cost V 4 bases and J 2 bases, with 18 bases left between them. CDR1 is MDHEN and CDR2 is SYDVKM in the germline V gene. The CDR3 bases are TGTGCCAGCAGTTCGGGGACGGGAGGCTCTGGCAATCAGCCCCAGCATTTT. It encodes CASSSGTGGSGNQPQHF.

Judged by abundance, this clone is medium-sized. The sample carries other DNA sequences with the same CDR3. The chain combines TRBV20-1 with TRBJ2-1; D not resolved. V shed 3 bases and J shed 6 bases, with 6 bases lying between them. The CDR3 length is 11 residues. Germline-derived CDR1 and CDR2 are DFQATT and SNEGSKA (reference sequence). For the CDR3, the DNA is TGCAGTGCTAGTCGCAGCAATGAGCAGTTCTTC. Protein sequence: CSASRSNEQFF.

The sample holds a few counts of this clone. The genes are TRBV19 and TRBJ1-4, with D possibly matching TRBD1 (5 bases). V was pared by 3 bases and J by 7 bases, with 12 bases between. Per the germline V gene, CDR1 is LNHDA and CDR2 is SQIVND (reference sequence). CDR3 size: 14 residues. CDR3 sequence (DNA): TGTGCCAGTAGTATTCGGGGCGATGGTGAAAAACTGTTTTTT. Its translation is CASSIRGDGEKLFF.

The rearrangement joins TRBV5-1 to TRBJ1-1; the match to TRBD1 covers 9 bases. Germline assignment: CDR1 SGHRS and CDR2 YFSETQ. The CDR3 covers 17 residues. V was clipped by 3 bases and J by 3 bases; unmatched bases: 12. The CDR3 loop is CASSYPPTGGRDTEAFF. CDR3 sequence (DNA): TGCGCCAGCAGCTACCCTCCGACAGGGGGAAGGGACACTGAAGCTTTCTTT.

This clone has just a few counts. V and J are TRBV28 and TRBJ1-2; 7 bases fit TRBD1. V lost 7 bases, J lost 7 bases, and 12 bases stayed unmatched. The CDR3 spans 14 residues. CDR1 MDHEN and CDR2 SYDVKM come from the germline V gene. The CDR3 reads CASTRQGPLFGYTF. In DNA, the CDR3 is TGTGCCAGCACACGACAGGGACCTCTTTTTGGCTACACCTTC.

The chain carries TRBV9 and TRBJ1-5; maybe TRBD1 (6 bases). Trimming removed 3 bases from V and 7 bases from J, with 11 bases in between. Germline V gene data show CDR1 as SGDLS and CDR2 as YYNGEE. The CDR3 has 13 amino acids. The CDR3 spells CASSGGLGQPQHF. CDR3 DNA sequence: TGTGCCAGCAGCGGGGGGCTGGGCCAGCCCCAGCATTTT.

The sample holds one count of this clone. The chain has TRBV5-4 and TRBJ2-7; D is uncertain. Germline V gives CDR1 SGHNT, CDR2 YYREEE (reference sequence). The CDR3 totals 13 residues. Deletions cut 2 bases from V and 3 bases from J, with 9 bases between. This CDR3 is CASSFGLNYEQYF. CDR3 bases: TGTGCCAGCAGCTTCGGGCTGAACTACGAGCAGTACTTC. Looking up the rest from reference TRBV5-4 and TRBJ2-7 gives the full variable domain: ETGVTQSPTHLIKTRGQQVTLRCSSQSGHNTVSWYQQALGQGPQFIFQYYREEENGRGNFPPRFSGLQFPNYSSELNVNALELDDSALYLCASSFGLNYEQYFGPGTRLTVT.

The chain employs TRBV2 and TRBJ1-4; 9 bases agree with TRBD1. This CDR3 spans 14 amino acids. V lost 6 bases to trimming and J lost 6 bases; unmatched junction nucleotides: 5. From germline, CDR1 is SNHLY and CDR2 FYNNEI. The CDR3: CASRDRGGDEKLFF. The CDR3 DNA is TGTGCCAGCAGAGACAGGGGGGGAGATGAAAAACTGTTTTTT.

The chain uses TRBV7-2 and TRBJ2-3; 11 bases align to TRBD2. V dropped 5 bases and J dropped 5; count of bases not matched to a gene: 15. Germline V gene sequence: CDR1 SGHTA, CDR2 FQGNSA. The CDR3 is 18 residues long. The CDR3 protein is CASSADRGSGGALDTQYF. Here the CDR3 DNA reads TGTGCCAGCAGCGCCGACCGGGGTAGCGGGGGGGCCTTAGATACGCAGTATTTT. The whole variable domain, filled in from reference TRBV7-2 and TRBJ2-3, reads GAGVSQSPSNKVTEKGKDVELRCDPISGHTALYWYRQSLGQGLEFLIYFQGNSAPDKSGLPSDRFSAERTGGSVSTLTIQRTQQEDSAVYLCASSADRGSGGALDTQYFGPGTRLTVL.

The CDR3 coding sequence is TGTGCCAGCAGCCTCGGGTTCACAGATACGCAGTATTTT. Its translation: CASSLGFTDTQYF. The chain has TRBV7-9 and TRBJ2-3; D not resolved. This CDR3 region has 13 residues. Trimming shortened V by 5 bases and J by 2 bases, and 8 bases separated the two germline ends. Germline CDR1 and CDR2: SEHNR and FQNEAQ (reference sequence).

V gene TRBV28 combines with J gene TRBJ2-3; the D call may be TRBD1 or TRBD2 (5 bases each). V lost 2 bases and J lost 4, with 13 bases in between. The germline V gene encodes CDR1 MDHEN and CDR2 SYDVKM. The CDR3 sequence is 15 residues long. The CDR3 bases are TGTGCCAGCAGTTTACCGGCAGGGAGACCAGATACGCAGTATTTT. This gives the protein CASSLPAGRPDTQYF.

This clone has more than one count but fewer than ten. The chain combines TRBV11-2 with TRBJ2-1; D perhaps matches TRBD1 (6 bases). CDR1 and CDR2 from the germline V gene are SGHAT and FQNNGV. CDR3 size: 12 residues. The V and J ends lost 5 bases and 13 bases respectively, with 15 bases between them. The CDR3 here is CASSLRTDHQFF. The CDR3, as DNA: TGTGCCAGCAGCCTTAGGACAGACCATCAGTTCTTC.

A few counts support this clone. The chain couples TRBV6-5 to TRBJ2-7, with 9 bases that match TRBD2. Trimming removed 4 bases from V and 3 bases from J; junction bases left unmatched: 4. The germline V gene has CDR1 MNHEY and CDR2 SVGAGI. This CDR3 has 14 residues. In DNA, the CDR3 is TGTGCCAGCAGTTCAGCGGGAGGATTCTACGAGCAGTACTTC. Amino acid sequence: CASSSAGGFYEQYF.

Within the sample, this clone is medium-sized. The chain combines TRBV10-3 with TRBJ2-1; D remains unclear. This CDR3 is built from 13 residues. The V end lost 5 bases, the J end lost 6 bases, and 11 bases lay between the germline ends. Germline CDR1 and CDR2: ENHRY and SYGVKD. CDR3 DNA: TGTGCCATCAGTCCGGACGGAAGCAATGAGCAGTTCTTC. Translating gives CAISPDGSNEQFF.

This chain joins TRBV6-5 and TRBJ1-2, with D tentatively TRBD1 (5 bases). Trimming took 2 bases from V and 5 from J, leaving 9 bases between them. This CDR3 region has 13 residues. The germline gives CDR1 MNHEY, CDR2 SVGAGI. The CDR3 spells CASSYTTVYGYTF. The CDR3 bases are TGTGCCAGCAGTTACACGACAGTTTATGGCTACACCTTC.

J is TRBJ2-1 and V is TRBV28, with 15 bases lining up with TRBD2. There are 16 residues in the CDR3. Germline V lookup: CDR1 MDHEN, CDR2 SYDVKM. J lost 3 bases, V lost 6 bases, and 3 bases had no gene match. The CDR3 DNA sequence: TGTGCCAGCAGCGGGACTAGCGGGGGGATCTACAATGAGCAGTTCTTC. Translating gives CASSGTSGGIYNEQFF.

The CDR3 DNA reads TGTGCCAGCAGTTTATTGGGAGGGGGCGAATCCTACGAGCAGTACTTC. Protein product: CASSLLGGGESYEQYF. The rearrangement uses TRBV27 and TRBJ2-7; D tentatively reads TRBD1 or TRBD2 (7 bases each). The CDR3 totals 16 residues. The V and J ends lost 1 base and 1 base respectively, with 14 bases between them. Looked up from germline, CDR1 is MNHEY and CDR2 is SMNVEV (reference sequence).

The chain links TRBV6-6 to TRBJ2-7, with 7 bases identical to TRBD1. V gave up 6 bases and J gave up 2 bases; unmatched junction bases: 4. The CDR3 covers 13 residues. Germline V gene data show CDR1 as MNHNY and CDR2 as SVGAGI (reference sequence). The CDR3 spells CASRRTGPYEQYF. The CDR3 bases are TGTGCCAGCAGGCGGACAGGTCCCTACGAGCAGTACTTC.

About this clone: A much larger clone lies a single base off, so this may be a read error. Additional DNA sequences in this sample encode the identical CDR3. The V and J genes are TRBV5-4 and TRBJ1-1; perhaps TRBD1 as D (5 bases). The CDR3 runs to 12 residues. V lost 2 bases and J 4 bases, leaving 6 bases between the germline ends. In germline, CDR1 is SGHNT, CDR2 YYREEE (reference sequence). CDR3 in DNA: TGTGCCAGCAGCTTAAGGGGCACTGAAGCTTTCTTT. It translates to CASSLRGTEAFF.

The CDR3 region is CASSQGRGDGTGELFF. The DNA for the CDR3 is TGCGCCAGCAGCCAAGGTCGGGGGGATGGCACCGGGGAGCTGTTTTTT. J is TRBJ2-2 and V is TRBV4-1; 7 positions match TRBD2. This CDR3 is 16 amino acids long. Germline CDR1 MGHRA, CDR2 YSYEKL. The J segment lost 4 bases and the V segment lost 1 base, leaving 6 bases of the junction unmatched.

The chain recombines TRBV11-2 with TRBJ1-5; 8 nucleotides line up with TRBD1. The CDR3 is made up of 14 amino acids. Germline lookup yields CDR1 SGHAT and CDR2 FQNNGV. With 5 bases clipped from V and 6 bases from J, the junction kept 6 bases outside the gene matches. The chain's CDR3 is CASSPGTGFQPQHF. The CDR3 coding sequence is TGTGCCAGCAGCCCCGGGACAGGATTTCAGCCCCAGCATTTT. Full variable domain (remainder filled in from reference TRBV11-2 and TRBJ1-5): EAGVAQSPRYKIIEKRQSVAFWCNPISGHATLYWYQQILGQGPKLLIQFQNNGVVDDSQLPKDRFSAERLKGVDSTLKIQPAKLEDSAVYLCASSPGTGFQPQHFGDGTRLSIL.

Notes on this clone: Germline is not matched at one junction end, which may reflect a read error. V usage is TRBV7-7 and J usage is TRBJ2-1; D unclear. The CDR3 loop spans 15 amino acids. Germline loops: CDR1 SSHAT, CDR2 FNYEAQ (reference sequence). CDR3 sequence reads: CASSLELTDHNEQFF. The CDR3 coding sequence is TGTGCTAGCAGCTTAGAATTGACCGACCACAATGAGCAGTTCTTC.

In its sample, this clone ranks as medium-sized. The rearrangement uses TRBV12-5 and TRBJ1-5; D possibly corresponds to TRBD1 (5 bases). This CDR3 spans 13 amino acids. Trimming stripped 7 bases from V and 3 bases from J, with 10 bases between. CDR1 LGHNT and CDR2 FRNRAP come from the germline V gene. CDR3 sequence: CASVQGSNQPQHF. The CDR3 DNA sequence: TGTGCTAGTGTGCAGGGTTCCAATCAGCCCCAGCATTTT.

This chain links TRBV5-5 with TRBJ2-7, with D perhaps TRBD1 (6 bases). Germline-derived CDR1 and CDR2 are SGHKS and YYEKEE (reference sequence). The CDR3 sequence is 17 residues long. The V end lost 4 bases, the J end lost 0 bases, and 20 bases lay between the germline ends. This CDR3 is CASSHPPGHSVSYEQYF. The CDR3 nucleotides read TGTGCCAGCAGCCACCCTCCGGGACACTCCGTCTCCTACGAGCAGTACTTC.